The 9 T cell receptor beta chains below come from one sample, sequenced in a study of OX40 agonist ivuxolimab in advanced cancers. The method was immunoSEQ multiplex PCR; TCRdb's version includes in-frame clones alone and lacks a portion of them. This table holds around 19,000 clones, approximately 81% found once. This material consisted of CD4+ or CD8+ T cells sorted from blood, taken in a trial of the OX40 agonist ivuxolimab. The origin of the receptors is an adult with an advanced solid tumor such as melanoma, head and neck, liver or kidney cancer.

This clone has a single count. The rearrangement joins TRBV27 to TRBJ2-3; 8 bases map to TRBD2. The CDR3 is 17 amino acids. Trimming removed 2 bases from V and 3 bases from J; junction bases left unmatched: 10. Germline CDR1 is MNHEY and CDR2 is SMNVEV (reference sequence). The CDR3 reads CASSLVPSGGLTDTQYF. The CDR3 DNA is TGTGCCAGCAGTTTAGTACCAAGCGGGGGTTTAACAGATACGCAGTATTTT.

This chain uses TRBV20-1 with TRBJ2-7; D remains ambiguous. Looked up from germline, CDR1 is DFQATT and CDR2 is SNEGSKA (reference sequence). V lost 2 bases to trimming and J lost 5 bases, with 7 bases between them. The CDR3 totals 11 residues. The CDR3 coding sequence is TGCAGTGCTAGACAGTCCAACGAGCAGTACTTC. Translation: CSARQSNEQYF.

The chain links TRBV5-5 to TRBJ2-1; 11 bases map to TRBD2. This CDR3 has 17 amino acids. CDR1 is SGHKS, CDR2 YYEKEE, per germline (reference sequence). Trimming took 0 bases from V and 7 from J; bases not matched to a gene: 9. CDR3: CASSLGRLAGPFNEQFF. The DNA for the CDR3 is TGTGCCAGCAGCTTGGGTCGACTAGCGGGGCCATTTAATGAGCAGTTCTTC.

This clone was seen only a few times. The V and J genes are TRBV5-4 and TRBJ2-1; 8 nucleotides match TRBD2. From germline, CDR1 is SGHNT and CDR2 YYREEE (reference sequence). Germline trimming cut 5 bases from V and 3 bases from J; bases unmatched to any gene: 7. This CDR3 comprises 15 residues. The DNA of the CDR3 is TGTGCCAGCAGTCCAATCGGGGGGGGCTACAATGAGCAGTTCTTC. Protein product: CASSPIGGGYNEQFF.

CDR3 coding DNA: TGTGCCAGCAGTTTAGCGCGAGGGCGACATCAGCCCCAGCATTTT. This gives the protein CASSLARGRHQPQHF. V is TRBV6-1 and J is TRBJ1-5; no definite D call. The V end was cut by 5 bases, the J end by 5 bases, with 16 bases between. Germline loops: CDR1 MNHNS, CDR2 SASEGT. CDR3 length: 15 amino acids.

The rearrangement joins TRBV7-9 to TRBJ1-1, with unresolved D. V was pared by 1 base and J by 11 bases, with 11 bases between. The CDR3 spans 12 residues. Germline V gene data show CDR1 as SEHNR and CDR2 as FQNEAQ (reference sequence). CDR3 sequence: CASSLGGMDAFF. In nucleotides, the CDR3 is TGTGCCAGCAGCTTAGGTGGGATGGATGCTTTCTTT.

The chain carries TRBV6-6 and TRBJ2-7, with no clear D. This CDR3 has 11 residues. Trimming stripped 10 bases from V and 3 bases from J, with 10 bases between. Germline loops: CDR1 MNHNY, CDR2 SVGAGI (reference sequence). The CDR3 loop is CATGRGYEQYF. The CDR3 coding sequence is TGTGCCACCGGACGCGGCTACGAGCAGTACTTC.

As concerns this clone: The sample holds other DNA sequences that translate to the same CDR3. The chain links TRBV28 to TRBJ2-3, with D perhaps TRBD1 or TRBD2 (5 bases each). CDR3 length: 16 amino acids. V gave up 5 bases and J gave up 5 bases, with 20 bases separating them. CDR1 and CDR2 from the germline V gene are MDHEN and SYDVKM. The CDR3 DNA sequence: TGTGCCAGCAGTACCAAACCGGGACGGACTCAAGATACGCAGTATTTT. This codes for CASSTKPGRTQDTQYF.

This clone was observed a single time. V usage is TRBV18 and J usage is TRBJ1-1; D remains unclear. V lost 0 bases to trimming and J lost 0 bases, with 5 bases between them. Germline V gene data show CDR1 as KGHSH and CDR2 as LQKENI. The CDR3 totals 14 residues. The CDR3 sequence: CASSPPYMNTEAFF. The CDR3 bases are TGTGCCAGCTCACCACCTTACATGAACACTGAAGCTTTCTTT.